This T cell receptor (beta chain) comes out of a study of T-cell memory formation after mild COVID-19. The CDR3 runs 14 residues. Trimming left V 6 bases short and J 5 bases short, with 15 bases between. In germline, CDR1 is LGHNA, CDR2 YSLEER. TCRdb used MiXCR to reprocess the 5' RACE reads, holding one entry per CDR3 protein. Here the sample spans fewer than 250,000 distinct CDR3 sequences, roughly 10% being singletons. This clonotype was sampled from a man between 18 and 29 years old who had mild COVID-19 (a few samples of this study predate the infection). Cell type and time point are not known. This chain joins TRBV4-3 and TRBJ2-3, with D perhaps matching TRBD1 (6 bases). The sequencing sample was made of PBMCs or a T cell subset sorted from them (not recorded which). The CDR3 nucleotides read TGCGCCAGCAGTACGAGGGGGTTCGTAGATACGCAGTATTTT. It specifies CASSTRGFVDTQYF.